Here is one T cell receptor (beta chain) with its context. What it binds is unknown. This entry belongs to a study of T cell responses to AZD1222 COVID-19 vaccine. Points from the study as a whole: The repertoires were collected only after the peak T cell response.

TCRdb keeps only in-frame clones here, not all; method: immunoSEQ multiplex PCR. Among tens of thousands of clones listed, over 70% were seen once. Germline V gene sequence: CDR1 SGHVS, CDR2 FNYEAQ. V was cut by 1 base and J by 0 bases, with 7 bases left in between. This CDR3 is built from 15 residues. This TCR came from an adult who received the AZD1222 COVID-19 vaccine. Sequencing used peripheral blood, obtained 28 days after the second AZD1222 dose. This chain joins TRBV7-6 and TRBJ1-3; D ambiguous. The CDR3, as DNA: TGTGCCAGCAGCTTAGAGCCGAGCTCTGGAAACACCATATATTTT. This encodes CASSLEPSSGNTIYF.